This T cell receptor beta chain is from a study of identical twins' blood T cells. Each TCR cDNA library carried sample-specific barcodes on both ends. TCRdb reanalysed the 5' RACE reads using MiXCR and keeps one entry per CDR3 protein. This sample has hundreds of thousands of distinct CDR3 sequences, with over 25% found just once. The CDR3 is 20 residues long. Trimming pared 0 bases from V and 0 bases from J, leaving 21 bases between. In germline, CDR1 is SGDLS, CDR2 YYNGEE. The chain joins TRBV9 to TRBJ1-4; D ambiguous. The sequence came from a woman between 18 and 55 years old in good health. Source material: PBMCs. This chain's CDR3 is CASSVAPHGPTPTTNEKLFF. In DNA form, the CDR3 reads TGTGCCAGCAGCGTAGCCCCTCACGGACCTACCCCCACAACTAATGAAAAACTGTTTTTT.